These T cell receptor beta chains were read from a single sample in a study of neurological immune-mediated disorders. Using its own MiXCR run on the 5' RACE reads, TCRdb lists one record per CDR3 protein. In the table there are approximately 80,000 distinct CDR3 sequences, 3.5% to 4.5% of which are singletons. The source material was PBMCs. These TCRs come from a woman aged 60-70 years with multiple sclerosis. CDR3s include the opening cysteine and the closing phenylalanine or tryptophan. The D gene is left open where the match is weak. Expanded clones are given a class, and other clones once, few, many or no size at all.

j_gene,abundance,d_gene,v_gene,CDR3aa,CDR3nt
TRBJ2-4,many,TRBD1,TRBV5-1,CASSSSGTGKNIQYF,TGCGCCAGCAGCTCTTCCGGGACAGGGAAAAACATTCAGTACTTC
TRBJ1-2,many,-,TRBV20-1,CSARDTRTTNYGYTF,TGCAGTGCTAGAGATACAAGGACCACAAACTATGGCTACACCTTC
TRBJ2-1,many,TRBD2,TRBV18,CASSPSGGANEQFF,TGTGCCAGCTCCCCTAGCGGGGGGGCCAATGAGCAGTTCTTC
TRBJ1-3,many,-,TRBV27,CASGSSGNTIYF,TGTGCCAGTGGGAGCTCTGGAAACACCATATATTTT
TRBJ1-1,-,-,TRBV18,CASSPTGANTEAFF,TGTGCCAGCTCACCAACAGGCGCGAACACTGAAGCTTTCTTT
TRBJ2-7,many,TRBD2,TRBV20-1,CSAKRGGLNEQYF,TGCAGTGCTAAGCGGGGGGGCCTAAACGAGCAGTACTTC
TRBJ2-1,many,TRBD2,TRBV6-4,CASSDEGGGYNEQFF,TGTGCCAGCAGTGACGAGGGCGGGGGGTACAATGAGCAGTTCTTC
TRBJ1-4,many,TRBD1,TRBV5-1,CASSTGTAEKLFF,TGCGCCAGCAGTACCGGGACAGCGGAAAAACTGTTTTTT
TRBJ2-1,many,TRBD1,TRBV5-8,CASRARTGLNEQFF,TGTGCCAGCAGGGCTCGGACAGGGTTGAATGAGCAGTTCTTC
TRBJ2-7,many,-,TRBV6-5,CASSYSTIGSSYEQYF,TGTGCCAGCAGTTACTCGACTATCGGGAGCTCCTACGAGCAGTACTTC
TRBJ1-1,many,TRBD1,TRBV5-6,CASKPGQVNTEAFF,TGTGCCAGCAAACCGGGACAGGTGAACACTGAAGCTTTCTTT
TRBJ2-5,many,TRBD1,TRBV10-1,CASSGDRGGETQYF,TGCGCCAGCAGCGGGGACAGGGGAGGAGAGACCCAGTACTTC
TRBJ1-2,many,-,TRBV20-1,CSAERSGDYTF,TGCAGTGCTGAGAGATCCGGGGACTACACCTTC
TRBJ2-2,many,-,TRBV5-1,CASSLDGLDTGELFF,TGCGCCAGCAGCTTGGACGGGTTGGACACCGGGGAGCTGTTTTTT
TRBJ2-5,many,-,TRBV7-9,CASSLGGSHQETQYF,TGTGCCAGCAGCTTAGGTGGCAGCCACCAAGAGACCCAGTACTTC
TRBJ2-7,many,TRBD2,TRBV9,CASSPSGLAGAGEQYF,TGTGCCAGCAGCCCTAGTGGGCTAGCGGGGGCCGGGGAGCAGTACTTC
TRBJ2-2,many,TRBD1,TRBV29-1,CSVEAGGGELFF,TGCAGCGTTGAGGCAGGGGGCGGGGAGCTGTTTTTT
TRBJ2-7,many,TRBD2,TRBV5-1,CASSLWTSGGGHYEQYF,TGCGCCAGCAGCTTATGGACTAGCGGGGGGGGGCACTACGAGCAGTACTTC
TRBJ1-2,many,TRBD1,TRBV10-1,CASKDRGLGYTF,TGCGCCAGCAAAGACAGGGGGCTGGGCTACACCTTC
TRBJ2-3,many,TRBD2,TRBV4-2,CASSQGGTSGAPDTQYF,TGTGCCAGCAGCCAAGGGGGGACTAGCGGGGCCCCAGATACGCAGTATTTT